The clone carrying this TCR beta chain was picked up a small number of times. As every portion of the isolated RNA was reverse transcribed, the sequencing read expressed TCRB transcripts. This table comes from immunoSEQ multiplex PCR, and its TCRdb copy is limited to in-frame clones, with some not included. The sample consists of about 19,000 clones, around 50% of them appearing once. The sample is drawn from a study of beta chain features in type 1 diabetes. Source material: stem cell memory CD4+ T cells from blood. The source of this sequence is a man between 18 and 35 years old in good health.

Written as DNA, the CDR3 is TGTGCCAGCAGCTTAAATCTAGAGACCCAGTACTTC. It specifies CASSLNLETQYF. V is TRBV7-3 and J is TRBJ2-5; D not certain. Deletions cut 1 base from V and 4 bases from J, with 4 bases between. The CDR3 has 12 residues. CDR1 and CDR2 (germline): SGHTA, FQGTGA.